These 27 T cell receptor beta chains came from one sample sequenced in a study of T cells after somatic rescue of genetic block. Profiled with immunoSEQ multiplex PCR; TCRdb holds only in-frame clones, not every one. Of around 100,000 clones detected, about 89% appear once; the ten largest clones hold 1.4%. The material sequenced was peripheral blood mononuclear cells (PBMCs). The receptor source for this set is a woman under 30.

V usage is TRBV7-3 and J usage is TRBJ2-3; possible D gene TRBD2, 6 bases. This CDR3 spans 15 amino acids. Germline V gene data show CDR1 as SGHTA and CDR2 as FQGTGA. Trimming shortened V by 2 bases and J by 2 bases, and 11 bases separated the two germline ends. The CDR3 protein is CASSLAGTLTDTQYF. CDR3 nucleotides: TGTGCCAGCAGCTTAGCGGGGACCCTCACAGATACGCAGTATTTT.

This chain links TRBV2 with TRBJ1-5, with 7 bases aligning to TRBD1. The CDR3 consists of 17 residues. Germline loops: CDR1 SNHLY, CDR2 FYNNEI. The junction had 13 bases not matched to a gene; V was cut back by 6 bases and J by 2 bases. The CDR3 region has the DNA TGTGCCAGCAGGACAGGGATTGTGGGACTCGGCAATCAGCCCCAGCATTTT. Translation gives CASRTGIVGLGNQPQHF.

A single count supports this clone. The V and J genes are TRBV30 and TRBJ1-5; D call uncertain. CDR3 length equals 13 residues. Germline CDR1 is GTSNPN and CDR2 is SVGIG (reference sequence). Trimming left V 4 bases short and J 3 bases short, with 10 bases between. CDR3 loop: CAWNPSDNQPQHF. CDR3 bases: TGTGCCTGGAACCCGTCCGACAATCAGCCCCAGCATTTT.

J is TRBJ2-7 and V is TRBV27, with TRBD1 matching over 8 bases. The CDR3 loop spans 15 amino acids. With 3 bases clipped from V and 0 bases from J, the junction kept 4 bases outside the gene matches. The germline CDR1 and CDR2 sequences are MNHEY and SMNVEV (reference sequence). CDR3 loop: CASSLSQGVSYEQYF. The CDR3 region has the DNA TGTGCCAGCAGTTTGTCACAGGGGGTCTCCTACGAGCAGTACTTC.

The chain employs TRBV10-3 and TRBJ2-7; TRBD1 might be the D (5 bases). This CDR3 is built from 14 residues. The V and J ends lost 2 bases and 6 bases respectively, with 14 bases between them. Germline assignment: CDR1 ENHRY and CDR2 SYGVKD. CDR3 loop: CAISERLGEIEQYF. The CDR3 coding sequence is TGTGCCATCAGTGAGCGGCTAGGGGAAATCGAGCAGTACTTC.

The J gene is TRBJ2-3, the V gene TRBV7-2, with 8 bases fitting TRBD2. V dropped 3 bases and J dropped 2; count of bases not matched to a gene: 10. CDR1 and CDR2 (germline): SGHTA, FQGNSA. CDR3 length: 17 residues. In nucleotides, the CDR3 is TGTGCCAGCAGCTTCCGGGGGGGTAGCGGGCTCACAGATACGCAGTATTTT. As protein: CASSFRGGSGLTDTQYF.

V usage is TRBV6-4 and J usage is TRBJ2-3; 8 bases map to TRBD2. The junction had 4 bases not matched to a gene; V was cut back by 3 bases and J by 2 bases. Germline CDR1 MRHNA, CDR2 SNTAGT. This CDR3 is built from 15 residues. The chain's CDR3 is CASSEAGDTTDTQYF. Written as DNA, the CDR3 is TGTGCCAGCAGTGAAGCGGGGGACACCACAGATACGCAGTATTTT.

The CDR3 spells CASSFGYEQYF. Written as DNA, the CDR3 is TGTGCCAGCAGTTTTGGGTACGAGCAGTACTTC. The gene calls are TRBV28 and TRBJ2-7; D not resolved. Trimming shortened V by 3 bases and J by 4 bases, and 4 bases separated the two germline ends. CDR1 is MDHEN, CDR2 SYDVKM, per germline. This CDR3 is built from 11 residues.

This chain joins TRBV5-4 and TRBJ2-1, with a weak D call TRBD1 (5 bases). The ends were cut back, 1 base at V and 6 bases at J, with 11 bases in the middle. Germline-derived CDR1 and CDR2 are SGHNT and YYREEE (reference sequence). The CDR3 contains 14 residues. CDR3 bases: TGTGCCAGCAGCTTGATGACAGCTCCCAATGAGCAGTTCTTC. Translating it yields CASSLMTAPNEQFF. The variable domain in full, completed from reference TRBV5-4 and TRBJ2-1, reads ETGVTQSPTHLIKTRGQQVTLRCSSQSGHNTVSWYQQALGQGPQFIFQYYREEENGRGNFPPRFSGLQFPNYSSELNVNALELDDSALYLCASSLMTAPNEQFFGPGTRLTVL.

This rearrangement joins TRBV5-1 to TRBJ2-5, with D possibly TRBD2 on 6 matching bases. Germline V gene lookup returns CDR1 SGHRS and CDR2 YFSETQ. The CDR3 sequence is 12 residues long. The V end was cut by 7 bases, the J end by 5 bases, with 12 bases between. CDR3 loop: CASSDGGETQYF. The CDR3 DNA reads as TGCGCCAGCTCCGATGGGGGGGAGACCCAGTACTTC.

The chain has TRBV9 and TRBJ1-1; D possibly corresponds to TRBD1 (5 bases). The CDR3 extends over 15 amino acids. Germline values: CDR1 SGDLS, CDR2 YYNGEE. V lost 0 bases and J lost 5, with 14 bases in between. CDR3 region: CASSVGRGRVTEAFF. DNA of the CDR3: TGTGCCAGCAGCGTAGGAAGGGGCAGAGTGACTGAAGCTTTCTTT. The entire variable domain, with the rest obtained from reference TRBV9 and TRBJ1-1, is as follows: DSGVTQTPKHLITATGQRVTLRCSPRSGDLSVYWYQQSLDQGLQFLIQYYNGEERAKGNILERFSAQQFPDLHSELNLSSLELGDSALYFCASSVGRGRVTEAFFGQGTRLTVV.

V is TRBV7-4 and J is TRBJ1-1; 10 nucleotides agree with TRBD1. The CDR3 is made up of 17 amino acids. V lost 5 bases, J lost 3 bases, and 12 bases stayed unmatched. Looked up from germline, CDR1 is SGHVT and CDR2 is SQSDAQ. CDR3 residues: CASSPPDRGSHHTEAFF. DNA of the CDR3: TGTGCCAGCAGCCCACCGGACAGGGGGAGTCATCACACTGAAGCTTTCTTT. The whole variable domain, filled in from reference TRBV7-4 and TRBJ1-1, reads GAGVSQSPRYKVAKRGRDVALRCDSISGHVTLYWYRQTLGQGSEVLTYSQSDAQRDKSGRPSGRFSAERPERSVSTLKIQRTEQGDSAVYLCASSPPDRGSHHTEAFFGQGTRLTVV.

J is TRBJ1-5 and V is TRBV28; 7 bases are shared with TRBD1. The junction had 15 bases not matched to a gene; V was cut back by 7 bases and J by 3 bases. CDR3 length equals 17 residues. CDR1 MDHEN and CDR2 SYDVKM come from the germline V gene. The CDR3 sequence: CASTAPTGKLSNQPQHF. CDR3 bases: TGTGCCAGCACGGCTCCGACAGGGAAGTTATCCAATCAGCCCCAGCATTTT.

V gene TRBV28 combines with J gene TRBJ2-5, with D perhaps TRBD2 (5 bases). Germline CDR1 is MDHEN and CDR2 is SYDVKM. The V end lost 4 bases, the J end lost 13 bases, and 16 bases lay between the germline ends. This CDR3 region has 12 residues. The CDR3 sequence: CASSSIGGLGYF. The CDR3 region has the DNA TGTGCCAGCAGTTCTATCGGCGGGTTGGGGTACTTC.

The chain uses TRBV19 and TRBJ1-1, with 10 bases that match TRBD1. With V trimmed by 7 bases and J by 4 bases, 6 bases remained unmatched. Germline V gene sequence: CDR1 LNHDA, CDR2 SQIVND (reference sequence). The CDR3 is 14 amino acids. CDR3 protein: CASITTGGPTEAFF. The CDR3 DNA follows: TGTGCCAGTATCACGACAGGGGGCCCCACTGAAGCTTTCTTT.

The J gene is TRBJ2-7, the V gene TRBV5-5, with 8 bases aligning to TRBD1. The CDR3 contains 15 residues. V lost 3 bases and J lost 0; bases outside the gene matches: 5. Germline loops: CDR1 SGHKS, CDR2 YYEKEE (reference sequence). The CDR3 region has the DNA TGTGCCAGCAGCTCCGACAGGGGAGGCTCCTACGAGCAGTACTTC. Amino acid sequence: CASSSDRGGSYEQYF.

The chain recombines TRBV19 with TRBJ1-1; TRBD1 matches at 7 bases. The V gene end was trimmed by 5 bases and the J gene end by 2 bases; junction bases not matched to a gene: 8. The V gene's germline CDR1 is LNHDA and CDR2 SQIVND (reference sequence). The CDR3 consists of 15 residues. The CDR3 DNA sequence: TGTGCCAGTAGTTCGTTGACAGGGCAAAACACTGAAGCTTTCTTT. Protein product: CASSSLTGQNTEAFF.

The table lists this clone with a count of one. The chain uses TRBV6-5 and TRBJ1-2; D is undetermined. Germline V gene data show CDR1 as MNHEY and CDR2 as SVGAGI. The V end was cut by 0 bases, the J end by 8 bases, with 10 bases between. The CDR3 consists of 13 residues. The CDR3 bases are TGTGCCAGCAGTTACTCGAGTAATGGGGGCTACACCTTC. Translation: CASSYSSNGGYTF.

The chain has TRBV6-5 and TRBJ1-1, with 7 bases that match TRBD1. CDR1 MNHEY and CDR2 SVGAGI come from the germline V gene. Germline trimming cut 4 bases from V and 1 base from J; bases unmatched to any gene: 9. This CDR3 comprises 16 residues. CDR3 region: CASSFLRDRGNTEAFF. The CDR3, as DNA: TGTGCCAGCAGTTTCCTCCGGGACAGAGGGAACACTGAAGCTTTCTTT.

The CDR3 here is CASSREAMGETQYF. For the CDR3, the DNA is TGCGCCAGCAGCCGCGAGGCTATGGGAGAGACCCAGTACTTC. This chain uses TRBV5-1 with TRBJ2-5; no firm D call. This CDR3 is built from 14 residues. CDR1 SGHRS and CDR2 YFSETQ come from the germline V gene. The germline V and J ends were trimmed by 4 bases and 4 bases, with 14 bases remaining between them.

The rearrangement links TRBV7-3 to TRBJ2-3, with TRBD1 matching over 7 bases. V dropped 5 bases and J dropped 6; count of bases not matched to a gene: 11. Germline-derived CDR1 and CDR2 are SGHTA and FQGTGA. CDR3 length equals 15 residues. DNA for the CDR3: TGTGCCAGCAGCCTCGACGGCAGGGGGAAGGATACGCAGTATTTT. Its translation is CASSLDGRGKDTQYF.

The chain uses TRBV7-2 and TRBJ2-1, with D tentatively TRBD1 (6 bases). V lost 1 base and J lost 5, with 12 bases in between. This CDR3 is built from 15 residues. Germline V gives CDR1 SGHTA, CDR2 FQGNSA. The CDR3 protein is CASSLGDPGDNEQFF. For the CDR3, the DNA is TGTGCCAGCAGCTTAGGGGACCCAGGGGACAATGAGCAGTTCTTC.

The chain has TRBV5-6 and TRBJ1-6; D is perhaps TRBD1 (5 bases). This CDR3 spans 15 amino acids. The germline CDR1 and CDR2 sequences are SGHDT and YYEEEE. Trimming left V 0 bases short and J 6 bases short, with 10 bases between. The CDR3 sequence is CASSLAIGVNSPLHF. CDR3 nucleotide sequence: TGTGCCAGCAGCTTGGCCATAGGGGTTAATTCACCCCTCCACTTT.

The chain joins TRBV2 to TRBJ2-1; D perhaps matches TRBD2 (7 bases). Germline CDR1 reads SNHLY; CDR2 reads FYNNEI. The CDR3 is 18 amino acids. V lost 5 bases, J lost 1 base, and 21 bases lay in between. The CDR3 nucleotides are TGTGCCAGCAGTTCACCAGTGGGGGGGCAGGGGTCCTACAATGAGCAGTTCTTC. It specifies CASSSPVGGQGSYNEQFF.

The genes are TRBV2 and TRBJ1-3; tentatively, D is TRBD1 (6 bases). V shed 7 bases and J shed 0 bases, with 16 bases lying between them. Germline V gene sequence: CDR1 SNHLY, CDR2 FYNNEI. The CDR3 is 16 residues long. CDR3 DNA: TGTGCCAGCATTGGCGGGGGGGCCTCCTCTGGAAACACCATATATTTT. Protein: CASIGGGASSGNTIYF.

This clone was counted only a few times. The chain combines TRBV5-1 with TRBJ1-3; the D is unclear. The length of the CDR3 is 13 residues. V lost 6 bases to trimming and J lost 3 bases, with 10 bases between them. In germline, CDR1 is SGHRS, CDR2 YFSETQ. CDR3 amino acids: CASTDGDGNTIYF. DNA of the CDR3: TGCGCCAGCACGGACGGAGATGGAAACACCATATATTTT.

V usage is TRBV7-2 and J usage is TRBJ2-4; the D gene is possibly TRBD1 (7 bases). CDR3 length: 14 amino acids. Deletions cut 1 base from V and 10 bases from J, with 14 bases between. Germline V CDR1 and CDR2: SGHTA, FQGNSA. Here the CDR3 DNA reads TGTGCCAGCAGCTTAGATGGGCCAGGGGGGATTCAGTACTTC. Translating it yields CASSLDGPGGIQYF.